This T cell receptor beta chain was recovered during a study of radiation and T cells in renal cell carcinoma. Study overall: Nephrectomy followed 15 Gy stereotactic body radiation by 4 weeks.

General study results and limits: Baseline intratumoral clonotype presence is unknown without pretreatment biopsies.

TCRdb keeps only in-frame clones here, not all; method: immunoSEQ multiplex PCR. Found here are approximately 100,000 clones, 86% of them singletons; the top ten hold approximately 7.9%. Specified time point: baseline pretreatment blood. As to treatment: 15 Gy SBRT to primary tumor, nephrectomy 4 weeks later. After SBRT, blood was collected at 2 and 4 weeks, plus baseline. Comment on this clone: Its specificity is not known.

The germline V gene encodes CDR1 ENHRY and CDR2 SYGVKD. CDR3 length: 13 residues. V lost 0 bases and J 12 bases, leaving 11 bases between the germline ends. This specimen was blood, taken from a patient whose treatment included radiotherapy and nephrectomy. The sequence was obtained from a man between 50 and 59 years old with renal cell carcinoma. The gene calls are TRBV10-3 and TRBJ1-4, with D hard to call. The CDR3: CAISESKLGELFF. CDR3 DNA sequence: TGTGCCATCAGTGAGTCCAAGCTAGGAGAACTGTTTTTT.